The 3 T cell receptor beta chains below all came from one sample that was sequenced in a study of Graves' ophthalmopathy and Graves' hyperthyroidism. Amplification from RNA transcripts yielded the TCR beta CDR3 regions. An opening RT-PCR round employed HTBI primers and preceded a second-round multiplex PCR. One entry per CDR3 protein results from TCRdb running MiXCR on the multiplex PCR reads. The sample yields some 350,000 distinct CDR3 sequences, about 18% seen once. Sequencing was performed on peripheral blood. Receptors were obtained from an adult woman with stable Graves' hyperthyroidism.

This clonotype was counted ten times or more. The gene calls are TRBV6-2 or TRBV6-3 and TRBJ2-7, with TRBD1 identical over 9 bases. Trimming took 2 bases from V and 5 from J; bases not matched to a gene: 7. CDR1 and CDR2 from the germline V gene are MNHEY and SVGEGT. The CDR3 spans 15 residues. The CDR3 DNA sequence: TGTGCCAGCAGTTACCCGGACAGGGGTTCCCACGAGCAGTACTTC. Translated: CASSYPDRGSHEQYF.

This clonotype was seen many times. The chain combines TRBV28 with TRBJ2-5, with D possibly matching TRBD2 (5 bases). Per germline, CDR1 MDHEN and CDR2 SYDVKM. The germline V and J ends were trimmed by 3 bases and 5 bases, with 19 bases remaining between them. There are 16 residues in the CDR3. CDR3 nucleotides: TGTGCCAGCAGTTTCGGTTGGGTCGGGGTCCAGGAGACCCAGTACTTC. It is translated as CASSFGWVGVQETQYF. Variable domain in full (rest from reference TRBV28 and TRBJ2-5): DVKVTQSSRYLVKRTGEKVFLECVQDMDHENMFWYRQDPGLGLRLIYFSYDVKMKEKGDIPEGYSVSREKKERFSLILESASTNQTSMYLCASSFGWVGVQETQYFGPGTRLLVL.

The J gene is TRBJ1-6, the V gene TRBV20-1, with D maybe TRBD1 (5 bases). The germline CDR1 and CDR2 sequences are DFQATT and SNEGSKA (reference sequence). The V end lost 6 bases, the J end lost 2 bases, and 17 bases lay between the germline ends. The CDR3 consists of 16 residues. The CDR3 DNA reads TGCAGTGCCAAAACGGGGGGACCCACCTATAATTCACCCCTCCACTTT. Translation: CSAKTGGPTYNSPLHF.